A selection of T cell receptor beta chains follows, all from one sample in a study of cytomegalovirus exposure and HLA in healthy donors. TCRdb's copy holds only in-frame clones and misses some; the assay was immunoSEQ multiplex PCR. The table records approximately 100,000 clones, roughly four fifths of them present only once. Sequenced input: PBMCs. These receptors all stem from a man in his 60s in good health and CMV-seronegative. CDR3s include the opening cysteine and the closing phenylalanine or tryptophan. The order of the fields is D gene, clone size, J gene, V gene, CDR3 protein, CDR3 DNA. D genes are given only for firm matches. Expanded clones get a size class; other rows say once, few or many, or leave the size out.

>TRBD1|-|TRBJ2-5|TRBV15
CATSRRTGEMETQYF
TGTGCCACCAGCAGGCGGACAGGGGAGATGGAGACCCAGTACTTC
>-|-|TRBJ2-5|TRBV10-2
CASSVTRGGRETQYF
TGCGCCAGCAGTGTGACCAGGGGTGGCAGAGAGACCCAGTACTTC
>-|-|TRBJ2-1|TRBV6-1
CASSIQGYEQFF
TGTGCCAGCAGTATACAGGGCTATGAGCAGTTCTTC
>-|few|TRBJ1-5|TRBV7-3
CASSLTGGRAGSNQPQHF
TGTGCCAGCAGCTTAACGGGAGGTCGGGCAGGGAGCAATCAGCCCCAGCATTTT
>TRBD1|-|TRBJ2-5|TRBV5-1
CASRGDRGSETQYF
TGCGCCAGCAGAGGTGACAGGGGGTCGGAGACCCAGTACTTC
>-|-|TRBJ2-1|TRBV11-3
CASSSRGATNEQFF
TGTGCCAGCAGCTCCCGGGGGGCCACTAATGAGCAGTTCTTC
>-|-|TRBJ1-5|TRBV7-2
CASSLGQYNQPQHF
TGTGCCAGCAGCTTAGGACAGTACAATCAGCCCCAGCATTTT
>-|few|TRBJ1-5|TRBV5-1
CASRRDNSNQPQHF
TGCGCCAGCAGACGGGACAATAGCAATCAGCCCCAGCATTTT
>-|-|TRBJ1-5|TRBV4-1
CASRQDPGSNQPQHF
TGCGCCAGCCGCCAAGATCCCGGTAGCAATCAGCCCCAGCATTTT
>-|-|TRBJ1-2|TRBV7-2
CASSLGYRANYGYTF
TGTGCCAGCAGCTTAGGTTACAGAGCTAACTATGGCTACACCTTC
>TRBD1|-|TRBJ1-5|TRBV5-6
CASSPDRGLNQPQHF
TGTGCCAGCAGCCCTGACAGGGGCCTAAATCAGCCCCAGCATTTT
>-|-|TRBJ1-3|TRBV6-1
CASSDEYSGNTIYF
TGTGCCAGCAGTGACGAGTACTCTGGAAACACCATATATTTT
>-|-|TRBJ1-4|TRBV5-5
CASSLSNEKLFF
TGTGCCAGCAGCTTGTCGAATGAAAAACTGTTTTTT
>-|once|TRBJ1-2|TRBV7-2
CASSLAPGRYGYTF
TGTGCCAGCAGCTTAGCGCCAGGGCGCTATGGCTACACCTTC
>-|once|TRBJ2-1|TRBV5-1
CASSHPGRGTYNEQFF
TGCGCCAGCAGTCACCCTGGGCGGGGTACATACAATGAGCAGTTCTTC
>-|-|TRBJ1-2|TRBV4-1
CASASGGLYGYTF
TGCGCCAGCGCCTCGGGCGGGCTATATGGCTACACCTTC
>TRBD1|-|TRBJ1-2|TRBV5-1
CASRQGLPNYGYTF
TGCGCCAGCAGACAGGGGCTCCCTAACTATGGCTACACCTTC
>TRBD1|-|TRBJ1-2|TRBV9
CASSITDRDYGYTF
TGTGCCAGCAGCATTACGGACAGGGACTATGGCTACACCTTC
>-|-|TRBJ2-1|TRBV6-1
CASSEAGGRHEQFF
TGTGCCAGCAGTGAAGCGGGGGGGCGGCATGAGCAGTTCTTC
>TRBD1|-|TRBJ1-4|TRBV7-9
CASSHWTGLSEKLFF
TGTGCCAGCAGTCATTGGACAGGGTTGTCTGAAAAACTGTTTTTT
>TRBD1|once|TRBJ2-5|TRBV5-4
CASSSPKTGNQETQYF
TGTGCCAGCAGCTCCCCAAAGACAGGGAACCAAGAGACCCAGTACTTC
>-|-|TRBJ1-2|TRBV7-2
CASSLTVPNYGYTF
TGTGCCAGCAGCCTCACGGTTCCGAACTATGGCTACACCTTC
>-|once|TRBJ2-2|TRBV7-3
CASSLMGGVGGELFF
TGTGCCAGCAGCTTAATGGGCGGGGTCGGCGGGGAGCTGTTTTTT
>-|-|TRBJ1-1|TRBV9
CASSVGGVSGGAFF
TGTGCCAGCAGCGTAGGAGGGGTCAGCGGGGGGGCTTTCTTT
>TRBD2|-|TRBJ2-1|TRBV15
CATSRSSGGYNEQFF
TGTGCCACCAGCAGATCTAGCGGGGGTTACAATGAGCAGTTCTTC
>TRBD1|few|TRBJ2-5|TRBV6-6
CASSLTGELGETQYF
TGTGCCAGCAGTTTAACAGGGGAGTTAGGAGAGACCCAGTACTTC
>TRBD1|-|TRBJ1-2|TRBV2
CASSSGQDRPLNTF
TGTGCCAGCAGTTCCGGACAGGACAGGCCGTTGAACACCTTC
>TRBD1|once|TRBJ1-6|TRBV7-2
CASSLEWTGQSPLHF
TGTGCCAGCAGCTTAGAGTGGACAGGGCAATCACCCCTCCACTTT
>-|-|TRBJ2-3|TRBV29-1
CSVLRPLGADTQYF
TGCAGCGTCCTTAGACCACTCGGGGCAGATACGCAGTATTTT
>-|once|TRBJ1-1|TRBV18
CASSPTGNTEAFF
TGTGCCAGCTCACCTACAGGGAACACTGAAGCTTTCTTT
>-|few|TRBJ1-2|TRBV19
CASRYSSSNYGYTF
TGTGCCAGTAGATACAGTTCCTCTAACTATGGCTACACCTTC
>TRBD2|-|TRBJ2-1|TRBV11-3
CASSLRGSGGNVQFF
TGTGCCAGCAGCTTAAGGGGAAGCGGGGGTAACGTGCAGTTCTTC
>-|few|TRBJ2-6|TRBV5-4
CASSWGGRLGANVLTF
TGTGCCAGCAGCTGGGGGGGCCGTCTTGGGGCCAACGTCCTGACTTTC
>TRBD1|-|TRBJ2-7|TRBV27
CASSSVAPGQSYEQYF
TGTGCCAGCAGCTCGGTCGCCCCGGGACAGTCCTACGAGCAGTACTTC
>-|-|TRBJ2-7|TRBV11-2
CASNRGSYEQYF
TGTGCCAGCAACCGGGGCTCCTACGAGCAGTACTTC
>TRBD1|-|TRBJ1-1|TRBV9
CASSVLPQGANTEAFF
TGTGCCAGCAGCGTACTTCCGCAGGGGGCGAACACTGAAGCTTTCTTT
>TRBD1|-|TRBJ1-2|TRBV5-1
CASSRGQATNYGYTF
TGCGCCAGCAGCCGCGGACAGGCCACCAACTATGGCTACACCTTC
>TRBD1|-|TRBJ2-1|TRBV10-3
CAISTGTGTNEQFF
TGTGCCATCAGTACCGGGACAGGGACCAATGAGCAGTTCTTC
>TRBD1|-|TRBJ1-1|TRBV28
CASSPPRQGRVTEAFF
TGTGCCAGCAGTCCTCCTCGACAGGGAAGGGTAACTGAAGCTTTCTTT
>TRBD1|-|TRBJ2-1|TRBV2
CASMGQLYNEQFF
TGTGCCAGCATGGGACAGCTATACAATGAGCAGTTCTTC
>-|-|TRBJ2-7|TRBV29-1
CSVGEAGALSYEQYF
TGCAGCGTTGGGGAGGCGGGGGCCCTATCCTACGAGCAGTACTTC
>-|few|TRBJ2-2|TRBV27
CASRPGTTNTGELFF
TGTGCCAGCAGGCCCGGGACAACGAACACCGGGGAGCTGTTTTTT
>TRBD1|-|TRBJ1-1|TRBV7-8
CASSLVLDRANTEAFF
TGTGCCAGCAGCTTAGTATTAGACAGGGCAAACACTGAAGCTTTCTTT
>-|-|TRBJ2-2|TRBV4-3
CASSQDPQAAGELFF
TGCGCCAGCAGCCAAGACCCACAAGCGGCCGGGGAGCTGTTTTTT
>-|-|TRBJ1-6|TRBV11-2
CASSLDPGGTNSPLHF
TGTGCCAGCAGCTTAGATCCGGGTGGAACGAATTCACCCCTCCACTTT
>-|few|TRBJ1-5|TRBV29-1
CSVIEGGTNQPQHF
TGCAGCGTTATAGAGGGAGGGACAAATCAGCCCCAGCATTTT
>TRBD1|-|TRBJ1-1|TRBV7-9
CASSPGGARSEAFF
TGTGCCAGCAGCCCAGGGGGAGCCCGGTCGGAAGCTTTCTTT
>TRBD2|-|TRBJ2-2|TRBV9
CASSVELAGGTGELFF
TGTGCCAGCAGCGTAGAACTAGCGGGTGGGACCGGGGAGCTGTTTTTT